The clone carrying this TCR beta chain was seen more than once but under ten times. Germline is not matched at one junction end, which may reflect a read error. The data were obtained in a study of regulatory T cells in long-lasting Graves disease. The sample's time point: newly diagnosed GD, antithyroid drugs for less than 3 months. RNA from PBMCs was the source of the TCR library. Into tubes containing EDTA, roughly 8.8 milliliters of peripheral blood were drawn. HTBI primers from iRepertoire and Arm-PCR of CDR3 regions yielded the TCR beta libraries. One entry per CDR3 protein, called by TCRdb with MiXCR from the multiplex PCR reads. The data contain 420,000 or so distinct CDR3 sequences, 15% to 20% of them singletons. There are 14 residues in the CDR3. Germline V gene lookup returns CDR1 SGHVS and CDR2 FQNEAQ. The sample also formed part of further work on T cells in Graves' hyperthyroidism and ophthalmopathy. That work states: Hyperthyroidism had been newly diagnosed in patients aged 18 to 65, and its duration was under 2 months. Each diagnosis was grounded in clinical symptoms, serum thyroxine and TRAb, thyroid ultrasound, and orbital computed tomography. The model forecast ophthalmopathy, anticipating it by a median around 6.4 months before onset.

This sequence joins TRBV7-8 and TRBJ2-7; the D gene could be TRBD1 or TRBD2 (5 bases each). The receptor's source is a woman younger than 30 with Graves disease. Sequencing used peripheral blood mononuclear cells (PBMCs), obtained at new diagnosis, from a patient treated with antithyroid drugs. CDR3 DNA sequence: TGTGCCAGCGGCTTAGGGGACCTGGGTTACGAGCAGTACTTC. It specifies CASGLGDLGYEQYF.